This TCR beta chain was observed in a study of T cell responses to AZD1222 COVID-19 vaccine. Findings and caveats of the study: Spike regions recognized by vaccine-associated CD4 TCRs spanned the protein, led by 160-218 and 743-854.

Some clones are missing from TCRdb's copy, which holds only in-frame ones; the method was immunoSEQ multiplex PCR. This table has approximately 120,000 clones, approximately 85% appearing once. Pooled together were second doses at about 4 or about 12 weeks. The CDR3 loop spans 14 amino acids. Between the trimmed V and J ends, which lost 1 base and 1 base, there was a span of 8 bases. Germline V CDR1 and CDR2: SGHDT, YYEEEE. Comments on this clone: Its antigen is undetermined.

J is TRBJ1-2 and V is TRBV5-6; no clear D gene. The sequence derives from an adult who received the AZD1222 COVID-19 vaccine. The sample was peripheral blood, taken 28 days after the second AZD1222 dose. The CDR3 nucleotides are TGTGCCAGCAGCTTGAACAGATTTAACTATGGCTACACCTTC. Encoded protein: CASSLNRFNYGYTF.